This TCR beta chain was observed in a study of T cell clonotyping in hematopoietic cell transplantation. Study-wide results and caveats: Few recipient clonotypes overlapped donors; over 95% were de novo at given depth. After transplant, recipient diversity fell while pathologically expanded clonotypes grew through day 180. CD4 and CD8 repertoire contributions could not be separated without sorting.

This clone showed up just a few times. Its target is unknown. The germline V and J ends were trimmed by 3 bases and 0 bases, with 6 bases remaining between them. Germline assignment: CDR1 SGHDT and CDR2 YYEEEE. The CDR3 is 13 residues long. Blood collection times were about day -28 and days 30, 100, 180 posttransplant. Profiled with immunoSEQ multiplex PCR; TCRdb holds only in-frame clones, not every one. The table shows tens of thousands of clones, with roughly 90% occurring only once. Sequenced material: PBMCs, taken 100 days after allogeneic stem cell transplant. This TCR was sampled from a female patient aged 50-59 years who had an allogeneic stem cell transplant from a related donor, so the T cells may come from the graft donor. Some clones in this sample may be carry-over from other donors' samples. This chain links TRBV5-6 with TRBJ1-1; D not certain. The CDR3: CASSSEMNTEAFF. The CDR3 DNA reads TGTGCCAGCAGCTCTGAGATGAACACTGAAGCTTTCTTT.